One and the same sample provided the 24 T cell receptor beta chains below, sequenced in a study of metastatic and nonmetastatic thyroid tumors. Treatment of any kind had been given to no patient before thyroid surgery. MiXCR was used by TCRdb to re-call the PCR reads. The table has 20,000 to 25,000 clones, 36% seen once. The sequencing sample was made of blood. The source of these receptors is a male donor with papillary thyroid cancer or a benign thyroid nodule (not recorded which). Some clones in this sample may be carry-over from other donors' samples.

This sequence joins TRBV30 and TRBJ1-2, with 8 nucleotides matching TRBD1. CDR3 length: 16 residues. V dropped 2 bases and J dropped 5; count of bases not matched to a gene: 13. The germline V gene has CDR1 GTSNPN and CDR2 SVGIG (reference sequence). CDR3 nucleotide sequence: TGTGCCTGGAGTTGGGACGTCGACAGGGGACCTTATGGCTACACCTTC. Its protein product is CAWSWDVDRGPYGYTF.

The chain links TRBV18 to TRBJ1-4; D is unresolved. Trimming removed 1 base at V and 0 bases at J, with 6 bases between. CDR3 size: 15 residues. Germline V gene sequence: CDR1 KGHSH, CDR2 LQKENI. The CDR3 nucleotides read TGTGCCAGCTCACCACTGGCAGCAACTAATGAAAAACTGTTTTTT. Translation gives CASSPLAATNEKLFF.

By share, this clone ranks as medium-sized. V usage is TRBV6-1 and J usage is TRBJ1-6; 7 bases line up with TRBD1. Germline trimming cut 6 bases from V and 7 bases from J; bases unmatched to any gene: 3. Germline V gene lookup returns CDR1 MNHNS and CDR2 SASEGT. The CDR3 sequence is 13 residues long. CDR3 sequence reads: CASSGDRNSPLHF. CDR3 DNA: TGTGCCAGCAGCGGGGACAGAAATTCACCCCTCCACTTT.

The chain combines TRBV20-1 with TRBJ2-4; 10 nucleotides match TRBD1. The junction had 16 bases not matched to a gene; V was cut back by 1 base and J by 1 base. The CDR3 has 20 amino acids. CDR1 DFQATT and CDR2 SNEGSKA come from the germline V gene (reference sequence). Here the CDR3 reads CSARALPRTGGDWAKNIQYF. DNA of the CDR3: TGCAGTGCTAGAGCCCTCCCCCGGACAGGGGGGGATTGGGCCAAAAACATTCAGTACTTC.

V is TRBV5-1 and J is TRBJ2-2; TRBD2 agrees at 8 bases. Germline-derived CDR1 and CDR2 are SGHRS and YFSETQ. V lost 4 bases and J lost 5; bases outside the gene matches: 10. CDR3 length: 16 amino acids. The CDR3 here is CASSSSGTRGTGELFF. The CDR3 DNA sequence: TGCGCCAGCAGCAGCTCCGGGACTAGGGGTACCGGGGAGCTGTTTTTT. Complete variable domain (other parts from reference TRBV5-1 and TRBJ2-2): KAGVTQTPRYLIKTRGQQVTLSCSPISGHRSVSWYQQTPGQGLQFLFEYFSETQRNKGNFPGRFSGRQFSNSRSEMNVSTLELGDSALYLCASSSSGTRGTGELFFGEGSRLTVL.

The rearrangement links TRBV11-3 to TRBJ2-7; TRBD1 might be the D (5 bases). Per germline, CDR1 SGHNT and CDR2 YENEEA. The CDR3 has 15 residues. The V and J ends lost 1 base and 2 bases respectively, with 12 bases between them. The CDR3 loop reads CASSLVGQGPYEQYF. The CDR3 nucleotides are TGTGCCAGCAGCTTAGTGGGGCAGGGCCCCTACGAGCAGTACTTC.

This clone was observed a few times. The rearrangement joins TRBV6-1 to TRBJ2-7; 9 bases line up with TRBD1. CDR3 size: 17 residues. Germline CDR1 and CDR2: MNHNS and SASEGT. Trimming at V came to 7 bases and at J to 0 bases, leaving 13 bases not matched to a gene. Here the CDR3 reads CASTSTPGQGNSYEQYF. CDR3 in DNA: TGTGCCAGCACCTCTACACCGGGACAGGGAAACTCCTACGAGCAGTACTTC.

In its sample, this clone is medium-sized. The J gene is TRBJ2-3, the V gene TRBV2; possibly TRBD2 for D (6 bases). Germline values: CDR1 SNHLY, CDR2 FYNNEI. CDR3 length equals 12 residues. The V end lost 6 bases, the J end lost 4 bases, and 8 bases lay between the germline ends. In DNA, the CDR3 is TGTGCCAGCAGCGGGAGCGCAGATACGCAGTATTTT. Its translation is CASSGSADTQYF. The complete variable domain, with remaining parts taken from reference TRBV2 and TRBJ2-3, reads EPEVTQTPSHQVTQMGQEVILRCVPISNHLYFYWYRQILGQKVEFLVSFYNNEISEKSEIFDDQFSVERPDGSNFTLKIRSTKLEDSAMYFCASSGSADTQYFGPGTRLTVL.

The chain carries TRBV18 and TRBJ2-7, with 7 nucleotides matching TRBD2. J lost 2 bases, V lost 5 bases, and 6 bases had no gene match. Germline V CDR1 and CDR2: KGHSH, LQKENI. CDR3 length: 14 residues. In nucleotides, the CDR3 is TGTGCCAGCTCAGGGGGACGGGAGGCCTACGAGCAGTACTTC. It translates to CASSGGREAYEQYF.

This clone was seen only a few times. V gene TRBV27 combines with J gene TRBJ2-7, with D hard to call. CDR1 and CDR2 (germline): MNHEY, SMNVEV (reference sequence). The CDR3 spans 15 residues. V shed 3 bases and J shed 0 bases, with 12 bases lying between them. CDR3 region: CASSLTLTFSYEQYF. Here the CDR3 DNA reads TGTGCCAGCAGTTTGACCCTTACATTCTCCTACGAGCAGTACTTC.

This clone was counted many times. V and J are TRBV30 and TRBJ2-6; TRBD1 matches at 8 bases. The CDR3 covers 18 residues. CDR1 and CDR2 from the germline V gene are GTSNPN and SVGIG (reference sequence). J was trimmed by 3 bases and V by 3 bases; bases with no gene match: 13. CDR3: CAWRGSGQATFGANVLTF. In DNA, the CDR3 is TGTGCCTGGAGGGGTTCGGGACAGGCAACGTTTGGGGCCAACGTCCTGACTTTC.

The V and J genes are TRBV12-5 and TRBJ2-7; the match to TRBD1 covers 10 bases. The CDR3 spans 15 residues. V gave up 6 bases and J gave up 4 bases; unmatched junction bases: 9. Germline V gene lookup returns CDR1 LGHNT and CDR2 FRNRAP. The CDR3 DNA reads TGTGCTAGTGGCTTGATGGGGACAGGGGTGTACGAGCAGTACTTC. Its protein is CASGLMGTGVYEQYF.

The CDR3 is CASSLSPPRGRDNEQFF. In nucleotides, the CDR3 is TGTGCCAGTAGTCTAAGCCCCCCTCGGGGTAGAGACAATGAGCAGTTCTTC. The V call is TRBV19, the J call TRBJ2-1; tentative D call: TRBD2 (5 bases). Germline CDR1 is LNHDA and CDR2 is SQIVND (reference sequence). V was cut by 5 bases and J by 5 bases, with 22 bases left in between. The length of the CDR3 is 17 residues.

In DNA, the CDR3 is TGCAGTGCTCCAGTGGGGCGGGGGCCATCCTACGAGCAGTACTTC. This codes for CSAPVGRGPSYEQYF. V gene TRBV20-1 combines with J gene TRBJ2-7; D might be TRBD2 (7 bases). V lost 5 bases and J lost 1, with 18 bases in between. Germline CDR1 DFQATT, CDR2 SNEGSKA (reference sequence). The CDR3 length is 15 residues.

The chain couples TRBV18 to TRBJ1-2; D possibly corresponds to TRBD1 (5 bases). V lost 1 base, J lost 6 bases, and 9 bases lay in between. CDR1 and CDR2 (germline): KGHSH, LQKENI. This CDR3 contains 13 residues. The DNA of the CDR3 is TGTGCCAGCTCACCACGAACAGGCGATGGCTACACCTTC. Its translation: CASSPRTGDGYTF. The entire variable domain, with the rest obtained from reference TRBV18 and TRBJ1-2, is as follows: NAGVMQNPRHLVRRRGQEARLRCSPMKGHSHVYWYRQLPEEGLKFMVYLQKENIIDESGMPKERFSAEFPKEGPSILRIQQVVRGDSAAYFCASSPRTGDGYTFGSGTRLTVV.

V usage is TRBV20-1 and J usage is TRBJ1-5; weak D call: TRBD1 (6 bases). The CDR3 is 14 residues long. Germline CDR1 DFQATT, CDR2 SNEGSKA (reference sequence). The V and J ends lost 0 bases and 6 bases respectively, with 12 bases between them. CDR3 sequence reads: CSARDQQGTQPQHF. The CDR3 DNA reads TGCAGTGCTAGAGATCAGCAGGGGACTCAGCCCCAGCATTTT.

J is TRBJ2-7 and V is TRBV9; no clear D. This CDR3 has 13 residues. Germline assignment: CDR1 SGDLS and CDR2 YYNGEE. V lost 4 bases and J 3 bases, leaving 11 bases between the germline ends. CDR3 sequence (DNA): TGTGCCAGCAGCCCCCGCCTTGACTACGAGCAGTACTTC. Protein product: CASSPRLDYEQYF.

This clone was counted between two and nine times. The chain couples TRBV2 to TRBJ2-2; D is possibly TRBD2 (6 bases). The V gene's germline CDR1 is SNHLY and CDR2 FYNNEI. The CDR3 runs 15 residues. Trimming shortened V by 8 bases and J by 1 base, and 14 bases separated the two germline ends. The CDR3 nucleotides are TGTGCCAGCCTCGAGGCGGGGCTGAACACCGGGGAGCTGTTTTTT. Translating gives CASLEAGLNTGELFF.

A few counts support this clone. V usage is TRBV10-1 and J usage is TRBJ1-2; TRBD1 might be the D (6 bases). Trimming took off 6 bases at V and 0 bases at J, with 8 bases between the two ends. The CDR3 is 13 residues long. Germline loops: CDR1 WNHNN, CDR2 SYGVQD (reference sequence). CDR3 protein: CASSRDTNYGYTF. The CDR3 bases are TGCGCCAGCAGCCGGGACACTAACTATGGCTACACCTTC.

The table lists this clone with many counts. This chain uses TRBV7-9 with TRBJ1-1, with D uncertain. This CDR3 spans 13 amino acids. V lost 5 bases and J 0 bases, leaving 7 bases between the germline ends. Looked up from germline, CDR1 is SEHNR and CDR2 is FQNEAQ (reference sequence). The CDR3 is CASSKGLNTEAFF. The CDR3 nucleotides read TGTGCCAGCAGCAAGGGTTTGAACACTGAAGCTTTCTTT.

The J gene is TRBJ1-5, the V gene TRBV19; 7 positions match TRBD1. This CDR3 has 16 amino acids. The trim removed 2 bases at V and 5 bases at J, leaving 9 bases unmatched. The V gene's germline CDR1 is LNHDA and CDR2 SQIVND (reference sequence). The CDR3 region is CASSIKGRGKDQPQHF. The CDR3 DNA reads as TGTGCCAGTAGTATAAAGGGCAGGGGGAAAGATCAGCCCCAGCATTTT.

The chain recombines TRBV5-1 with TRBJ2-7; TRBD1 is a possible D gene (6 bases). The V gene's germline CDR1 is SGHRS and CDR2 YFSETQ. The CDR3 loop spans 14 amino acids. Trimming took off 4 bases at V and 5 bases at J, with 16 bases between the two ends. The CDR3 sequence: CASSRVAGDNEQYF. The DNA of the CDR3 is TGCGCCAGCAGCCGGGTCGCAGGGGATAACGAGCAGTACTTC.

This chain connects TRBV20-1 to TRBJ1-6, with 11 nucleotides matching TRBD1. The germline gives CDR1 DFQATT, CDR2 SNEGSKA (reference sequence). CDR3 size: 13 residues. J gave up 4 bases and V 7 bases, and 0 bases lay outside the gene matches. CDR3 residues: CSGDRGYNSPLHF. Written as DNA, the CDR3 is TGCAGTGGGGACAGGGGGTATAATTCACCCCTCCACTTT.

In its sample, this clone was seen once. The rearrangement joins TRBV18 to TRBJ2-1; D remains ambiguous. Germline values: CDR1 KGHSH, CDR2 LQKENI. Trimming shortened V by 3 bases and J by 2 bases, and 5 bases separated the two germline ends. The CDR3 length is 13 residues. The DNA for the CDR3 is TGTGCCAGCTCACCGGAAGCCTACAATGAGCAGTTCTTC. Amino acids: CASSPEAYNEQFF.